The TCR beta chain under discussion was sequenced for a study of T cells in Graves' hyperthyroidism and ophthalmopathy. Study-level background: Peripheral blood was taken when the disease was first diagnosed, before any treatment began. Findings of the study overall: Appearing also in blood were most of the thyroid clonotypes expanded above 0.001.

This clonotype has ten or more counts. Its antigen is as yet unknown. Uncontrolled infection, other autoimmune disease, pregnancy or lactation excluded patients. Template material for amplifying TCR beta CDR3 regions consisted of RNA transcripts. With the HTBI primer set, the TCR CDR3 went through a first round of RT-PCR. MiXCR, applied by TCRdb to the multiplex PCR reads, yields one record per CDR3 protein. The sample includes roughly 180,000 distinct CDR3 sequences, about 17% of them seen just once. This CDR3 is 14 amino acids long. V lost 2 bases and J lost 0, with 6 bases in between. Germline V gives CDR1 SEHNR, CDR2 FQNEAQ (reference sequence).

The chain couples TRBV7-9 to TRBJ2-3; D unclear. Sequenced material: blood. This clonotype was sampled from a woman between 45 and 60 years old with Graves' hyperthyroidism. CDR3 nucleotides: TGTGCCAGCAGCTTAACGTACAGCACAGATACGCAGTATTTT. It is translated as CASSLTYSTDTQYF.